These T cell receptor beta chains were read from a single sample in a study of T cells in tuberculosis. Profiling relied on immunoSEQ multiplex PCR, and the TCRdb table lists in-frame clones only, not all of them. This sample carries more than 35,000 clones, roughly 95% of them seen once, and the ten largest clones take 6% to 8%. Sequencing was performed on PBMCs. The source is a donor aged 10-35 years with latent tuberculosis or without tuberculosis infection. Both conserved end residues are part of each CDR3. A D gene is named only where the DNA matches it firmly. Only part of the rows carry a size: once, few, many, or a class if the clone is expanded.

V gene	clone size	D gene	J gene	CDR3 protein	CDR3 DNA
TRBV30	NA	TRBD1	TRBJ1-6	CAWSVTGSPYNSPLHF	TGTGCCTGGAGTGTGACAGGGAGCCCCTATAATTCACCCCTCCACTTT
TRBV6-1	NA	NA	TRBJ1-1	CAFRTEMNTEAFF	TGTGCCTTTAGGACAGAAATGAACACTGAAGCTTTCTTT
TRBV6-5	NA	TRBD2	TRBJ2-3	CASSPPGGGRDTQYF	TGTGCCAGCAGTCCCCCCGGCGGGGGGAGAGATACGCAGTATTTT
TRBV5-1	NA	NA	TRBJ2-7	CASSLIGRTYEQYF	TGCGCCAGCAGCTTGATAGGGAGGACTTACGAGCAGTACTTC
TRBV6-5	NA	NA	TRBJ2-3	CATLSTDTQYF	TGTGCCACCCTTAGCACAGATACGCAGTATTTT
TRBV18	NA	NA	TRBJ2-7	CASSPSMAGSFDEQYF	TGTGCCAGCTCACCGAGTATGGCAGGGTCATTCGACGAGCAGTACTTC
TRBV27	once	TRBD1	TRBJ2-7	CASSHSGQNEQYF	TGTGCCAGCAGTCATTCGGGACAGAACGAGCAGTACTTC
TRBV7-2	NA	TRBD2	TRBJ2-7	CASSFRGGSGEQYF	TGTGCCAGCAGCTTTCGGGGCGGGAGCGGCGAGCAGTACTTC
TRBV10-1	NA	TRBD2	TRBJ2-2	CASSDRLAGGPDHTGELFF	TGCGCCAGCAGTGATAGACTAGCGGGGGGCCCGGACCACACCGGGGAGCTGTTTTTT
TRBV5-4	NA	TRBD1	TRBJ2-1	CASSPPGQGSYNEQFF	TGTGCCAGCAGCCCTCCGGGACAGGGTAGCTACAATGAGCAGTTCTTC
TRBV6-5	NA	TRBD2	TRBJ2-1	CASKGLLNNEQFF	TGTGCCAGCAAGGGACTACTCAACAATGAGCAGTTCTTC
TRBV6-1	NA	TRBD1	TRBJ1-3	CASSEQDRGEENTIYF	TGTGCCAGCAGTGAACAAGACAGGGGTGAAGAAAACACCATATATTTT
TRBV6-1	NA	NA	TRBJ1-2	CASSGRRQGGGYTF	TGTGCCAGCAGTGGTCGACGCCAGGGAGGAGGCTACACCTTC
TRBV2	NA	NA	TRBJ1-5	CASLRDTRNQPQHF	TGTGCCAGCCTTCGGGACACTCGCAATCAGCCCCAGCATTTT
TRBV6-5	NA	TRBD1	TRBJ2-7	CASSYSRTGSPYEQYF	TGTGCCAGCAGTTACTCCCGGACAGGGAGTCCCTACGAGCAGTACTTC
TRBV19	NA	NA	TRBJ2-2	CASSRSSLNTGELFF	TGTGCCAGTAGTCGTAGCAGTTTGAACACCGGGGAGCTGTTTTTT
TRBV5-8	NA	NA	TRBJ2-5	CASSSVKTQYF	TGTGCCAGCAGCTCAGTAAAGACCCAGTACTTC
TRBV2	few	NA	TRBJ1-5	CASSAEKVQPQHF	TGTGCCAGCAGTGCAGAAAAAGTGCAGCCCCAGCATTTT
TRBV6-5	few	TRBD1	TRBJ2-1	CASSPGQESYNEQFF	TGTGCCAGCAGTCCCGGACAGGAATCCTACAATGAGCAGTTCTTC
TRBV9	once	TRBD2	TRBJ2-2	CASSVGGSDLAGELFF	TGTGCCAGCAGCGTAGGCGGGAGTGATTTGGCCGGGGAGCTGTTTTTT
TRBV29-1	NA	NA	TRBJ1-2	CSVETGYTF	TGCAGCGTTGAAACAGGCTACACCTTC
TRBV7-8	few	TRBD2	TRBJ2-5	CASSLDRLAGRRQETQYF	TGTGCCAGCAGCTTAGATAGACTAGCGGGCCGCCGGCAAGAGACCCAGTACTTC
TRBV5-1	NA	TRBD1	TRBJ1-2	CASSLEGQGRYGYTF	TGCGCCAGCAGCTTAGAAGGACAGGGAAGATATGGCTACACCTTC
TRBV6-1	NA	NA	TRBJ2-7	CASSLVRDTSYEQYF	TGTGCCAGCAGCCTAGTCCGGGACACTTCCTACGAGCAGTACTTC
TRBV6-1	NA	TRBD1	TRBJ2-3	CASTGGDTQYF	TGTGCCAGCACAGGGGGAGATACGCAGTATTTT
TRBV27	once	NA	TRBJ2-2	CASSLLDSLNTGELFF	TGTGCCAGCAGTTTACTCGACAGTCTGAACACCGGGGAGCTGTTTTTT
TRBV6-1	NA	TRBD2	TRBJ2-7	CASSTGTSGSYEQYF	TGTGCCAGCAGCACCGGGACTAGCGGTTCCTACGAGCAGTACTTC
TRBV5-6	NA	TRBD1	TRBJ1-5	CASSLYRDRVRNSNQPQHF	TGTGCCAGCAGCTTGTATAGGGACAGGGTTAGAAATAGCAATCAGCCCCAGCATTTT
TRBV5-1	once	TRBD1	TRBJ2-1	CASSYVGFGTDYYNEQFF	TGCGCCAGCAGCTACGTAGGGTTCGGGACAGACTACTACAATGAGCAGTTCTTC
TRBV14	NA	NA	TRBJ1-1	CASSQVGGLDTEAFF	TGTGCCAGCAGCCAAGTGGGGGGGTTAGACACTGAAGCTTTCTTT
TRBV5-5	NA	TRBD2	TRBJ2-1	CASSLGLAGAAISEQFF	TGTGCCAGCAGCTTGGGACTAGCGGGAGCCGCCATTAGTGAGCAGTTCTTC
TRBV4-1	NA	TRBD2	TRBJ2-2	CASSGLAGGGTGELFF	TGCGCCAGCAGCGGACTAGCGGGAGGAGGGACCGGGGAGCTGTTTTTT
TRBV30	NA	NA	TRBJ1-2	CAWSPTPGGRYGYTF	TGTGCCTGGAGTCCAACCCCGGGGGGAAGATATGGCTACACCTTC
TRBV15	NA	NA	TRBJ2-1	CATSGEREQFF	TGTGCCACCAGTGGTGAGCGTGAGCAGTTCTTC
TRBV10-2	NA	NA	TRBJ1-1	CASSESSWGPSMNTEAFF	TGCGCCAGCAGTGAGTCATCGTGGGGGCCCAGCATGAACACTGAAGCTTTCTTT
TRBV11-2	NA	NA	TRBJ2-4	CASSFRGAKNIQYF	TGTGCCAGCAGCTTCAGGGGTGCCAAAAACATTCAGTACTTC
TRBV6-5	NA	NA	TRBJ2-2	CASSLNSRTYTGELFF	TGTGCCAGCAGTTTAAACAGTCGAACCTACACCGGGGAGCTGTTTTTT
TRBV14	NA	TRBD2	TRBJ2-7	CASSLGGSYEQYF	TGTGCCAGCAGCCTGGGGGGGTCCTACGAGCAGTACTTC
TRBV11-1	NA	NA	TRBJ2-1	CASSLTGLYPYNEQFF	TGTGCCAGCAGCCTGACAGGTTTATACCCCTACAATGAGCAGTTCTTC
TRBV11-2	NA	TRBD1	TRBJ1-1	CATNRDRVDTEAFF	TGTGCCACAAACCGGGACAGGGTTGACACTGAAGCTTTCTTT
TRBV19	NA	TRBD1	TRBJ1-1	CASSGDRAATEAFF	TGTGCCAGTAGTGGGGACAGGGCGGCCACTGAAGCTTTCTTT
TRBV19	NA	NA	TRBJ1-2	CASRLAGDGYTF	TGTGCCAGTAGGCTTGCGGGAGATGGCTACACCTTC
TRBV19	NA	NA	TRBJ1-1	CASSILRGTEAFF	TGTGCCAGTAGTATCCTTCGCGGGACTGAAGCTTTCTTT
TRBV18	NA	TRBD2	TRBJ2-1	CASSPLTSWDEQFF	TGTGCCAGCTCACCCTTGACTAGCTGGGATGAGCAGTTCTTC
TRBV18	NA	NA	TRBJ1-5	CASSPPGEQPQHF	TGTGCCAGCTCACCACCCGGGGAGCAGCCCCAGCATTTT
TRBV7-2	NA	TRBD2	TRBJ2-1	CASSPSGGAFFEQFF	TGTGCCAGCAGTCCTAGCGGGGGGGCTTTTTTTGAGCAGTTCTTC
TRBV6-1	NA	NA	TRBJ2-7	CASSEATYRTDYEQYF	TGTGCCAGCAGTGAAGCGACGTACAGGACCGACTACGAGCAGTACTTC
TRBV5-1	NA	NA	TRBJ2-7	CASSLTSYYEQYF	TGCGCCAGCAGCTTGACTAGTTACTACGAGCAGTACTTC
TRBV27	NA	NA	TRBJ2-5	CASSPFLRALETQYF	TGTGCCAGCAGTCCCTTTTTGCGGGCGCTGGAGACCCAGTACTTC
TRBV9	once	TRBD1	TRBJ2-6	CASSSPGQLISGANVLTF	TGTGCCAGCAGCTCACCGGGACAGCTTATCTCTGGGGCCAACGTCCTGACTTTC
TRBV5-6	NA	TRBD1	TRBJ1-2	CASRQTGVGYGYTF	TGTGCCAGCAGGCAGACAGGGGTCGGCTATGGCTACACCTTC
TRBV6-5	medium-sized	NA	TRBJ2-7	CASKEGGFRYEQYF	TGTGCCAGCAAAGAGGGAGGCTTCAGATACGAGCAGTACTTC
TRBV6-5	NA	TRBD1	TRBJ1-5	CASSPYRGQPQHF	TGTGCCAGCAGTCCCTACAGGGGGCAGCCCCAGCATTTT
TRBV6-1	NA	NA	TRBJ2-5	CASSEFPPRETQYF	TGTGCCAGCAGTGAATTTCCACCCAGGGAGACCCAGTACTTC
TRBV5-1	NA	TRBD1	TRBJ2-6	CASSHRTGDRSGANVLTF	TGCGCCAGCAGCCATCGGACAGGGGATCGCTCTGGGGCCAACGTCCTGACTTTC
TRBV2	NA	TRBD1	TRBJ2-2	CASRGQGESGELFF	TGTGCCAGCAGAGGTCAGGGGGAATCCGGGGAGCTGTTTTTT
TRBV6-1	NA	NA	TRBJ1-5	CASSEGHNNQPQHF	TGTGCCAGCAGTGAGGGGCACAACAATCAGCCCCAGCATTTT
TRBV7-2	NA	NA	TRBJ1-6	CASSSAGGVNSPLHF	TGTGCCAGCAGCTCAGCCGGGGGGGTTAATTCACCCCTCCACTTT
TRBV4-2	NA	TRBD1	TRBJ1-6	CASSQEDDRGGSPLHF	TGTGCCAGCAGCCAAGAAGACGACAGGGGAGGTTCACCCCTCCACTTT